This T cell receptor beta chain is drawn from a study of cytomegalovirus exposure and HLA in healthy donors. Turning to the study itself: The roughly 120 million unique TCR beta sequences, from about 179 million T cells, were found by an earlier analysis. Study findings and constraints: According to an earlier analysis, most TCR beta V segments yielded productive rearrangements about 87% or about 30% of the time. Analysis was carried out at a later point, and it linked a missense DCLRE1C variant to TCR beta V- and J-gene trimming.

With respect to this clone: Antigen unknown.

13 Jbeta primers and 60 Vbeta primers were used for the PCR. Here immunoSEQ multiplex PCR was the method, and the copy in TCRdb shows in-frame clones only, minus some. The sample records 150,000 to 160,000 clones, around three quarters being singletons. Losses at the gene ends were 4 bases for V and 2 bases for J; bases not matched to a gene: 1. CDR3 size: 15 residues. Germline V gene lookup returns CDR1 SNHLY and CDR2 FYNNEI. The sample was PBMCs. V and J are TRBV2 and TRBJ2-1; 11 nucleotides match TRBD2. This sequence was found in a woman aged 40 to 50 in good health and CMV-seronegative. CDR3 in DNA: TGTGCCAGCAGTGCTAGCGGGGGGACCTACAATGAGCAGTTCTTC. Translating gives CASSASGGTYNEQFF.